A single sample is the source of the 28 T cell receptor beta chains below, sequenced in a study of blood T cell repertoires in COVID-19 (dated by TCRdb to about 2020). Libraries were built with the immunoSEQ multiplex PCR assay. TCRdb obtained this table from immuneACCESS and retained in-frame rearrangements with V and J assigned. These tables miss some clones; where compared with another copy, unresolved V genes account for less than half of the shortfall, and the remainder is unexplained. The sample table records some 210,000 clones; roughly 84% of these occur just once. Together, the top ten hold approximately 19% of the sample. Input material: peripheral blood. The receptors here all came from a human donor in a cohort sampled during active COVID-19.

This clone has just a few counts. CDR3 protein: CASSFKAGGSEQYV. The CDR3 DNA is TGTGCCAGCAGCTTCAAAGCAGGGGGGAGCGAGCAGTACGTC. The gene calls are TRBV7-2 and TRBJ2-7, with a tentative D call TRBD1 (7 bases). CDR3 length: 14 amino acids. CDR1 and CDR2 (germline): SGHTA, FQGNSA. V was shortened by 3 bases and J by 6 bases, with 15 bases between the two germline ends.

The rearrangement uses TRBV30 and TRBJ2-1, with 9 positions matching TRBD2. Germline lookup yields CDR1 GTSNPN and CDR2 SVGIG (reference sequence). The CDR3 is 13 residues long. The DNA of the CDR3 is TGTGTGGTCGGGCGGGAGGGAAGCAATGAGCAGTTCTTC. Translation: CVVGREGSNEQFF. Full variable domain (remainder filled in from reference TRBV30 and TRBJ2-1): SQTIHQWPATLVQPVGSPLSLECTVEGTSNPNLYWYRQAAGRGLQLLFYSVGIGQISSEVPQNLSASRPQDRQFILSSKKLLLSDSGFYLCVVGREGSNEQFFGPGTRLTVL.

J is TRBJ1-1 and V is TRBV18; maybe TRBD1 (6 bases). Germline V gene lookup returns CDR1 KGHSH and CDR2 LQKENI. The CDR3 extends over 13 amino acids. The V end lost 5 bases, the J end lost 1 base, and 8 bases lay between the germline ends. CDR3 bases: TGTGCCAGCTCAGGACAGTCGAACACTGAAGCTTTCTTT. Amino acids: CASSGQSNTEAFF.

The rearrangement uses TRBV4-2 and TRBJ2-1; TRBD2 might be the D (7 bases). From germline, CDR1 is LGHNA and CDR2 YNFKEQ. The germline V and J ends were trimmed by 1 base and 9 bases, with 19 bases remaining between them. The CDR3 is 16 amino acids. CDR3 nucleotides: TGTGCCAGCAGCCAAGTGAGTGGGGGGGCCATGGGTGAGCAGTTCTTC. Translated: CASSQVSGGAMGEQFF.

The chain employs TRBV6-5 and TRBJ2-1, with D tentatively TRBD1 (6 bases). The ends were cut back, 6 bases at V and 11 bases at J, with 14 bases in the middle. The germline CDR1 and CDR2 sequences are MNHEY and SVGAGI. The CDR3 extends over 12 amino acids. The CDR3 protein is CASSSEQGKQFF. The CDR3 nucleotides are TGTGCCAGCAGCTCCGAACAGGGCAAGCAGTTCTTC.

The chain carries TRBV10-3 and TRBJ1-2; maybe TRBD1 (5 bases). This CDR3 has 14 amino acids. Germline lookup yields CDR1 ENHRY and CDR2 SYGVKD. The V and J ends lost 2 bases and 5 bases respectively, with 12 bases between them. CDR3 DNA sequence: TGTGCCATCAGTGAGGGGCAGGGCGTATATGGCTACACCTTC. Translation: CAISEGQGVYGYTF.

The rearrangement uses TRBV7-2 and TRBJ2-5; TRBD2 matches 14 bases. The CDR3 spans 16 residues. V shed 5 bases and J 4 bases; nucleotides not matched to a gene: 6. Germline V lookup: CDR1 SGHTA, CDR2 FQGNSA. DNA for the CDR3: TGTGCCAGCAGCCCACGACTAGCGGGAGGGCGAGAGACCCAGTACTTC. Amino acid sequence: CASSPRLAGGRETQYF.

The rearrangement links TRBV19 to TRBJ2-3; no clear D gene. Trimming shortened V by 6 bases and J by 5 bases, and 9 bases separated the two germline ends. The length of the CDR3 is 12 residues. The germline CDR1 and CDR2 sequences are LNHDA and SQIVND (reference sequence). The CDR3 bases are TGTGCCAGTAGATCCGACTTAGATACGCAGTATTTT. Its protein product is CASRSDLDTQYF. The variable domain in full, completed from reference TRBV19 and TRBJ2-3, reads DGGITQSPKYLFRKEGQNVTLSCEQNLNHDAMYWYRQDPGQGLRLIYYSQIVNDFQKGDIAEGYSVSREKKESFPLTVTSAQKNPTAFYLCASRSDLDTQYFGPGTRLTVL.

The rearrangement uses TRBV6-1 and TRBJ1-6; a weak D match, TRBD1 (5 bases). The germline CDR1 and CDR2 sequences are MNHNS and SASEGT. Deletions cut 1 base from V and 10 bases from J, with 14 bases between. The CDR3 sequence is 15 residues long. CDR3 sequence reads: CASSEGGGRPSPLHF. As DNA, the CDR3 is TGTGCCAGCAGTGAAGGGGGGGGAAGACCCTCACCCCTCCACTTT.

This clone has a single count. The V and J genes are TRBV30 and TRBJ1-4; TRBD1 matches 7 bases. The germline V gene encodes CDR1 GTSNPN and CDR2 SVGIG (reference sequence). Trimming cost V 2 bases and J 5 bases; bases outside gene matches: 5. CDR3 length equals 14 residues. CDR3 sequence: CAWSTSRGNEKLFF. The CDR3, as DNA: TGTGCCTGGAGTACGAGCAGGGGGAATGAAAAACTGTTTTTT.

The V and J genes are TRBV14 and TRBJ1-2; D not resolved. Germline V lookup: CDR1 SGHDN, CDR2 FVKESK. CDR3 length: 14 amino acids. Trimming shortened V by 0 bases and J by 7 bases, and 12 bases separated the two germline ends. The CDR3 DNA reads TGTGCCAGCAGCCAAGATTCTTGGGGAGGTGGCTACACCTTC. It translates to CASSQDSWGGGYTF.

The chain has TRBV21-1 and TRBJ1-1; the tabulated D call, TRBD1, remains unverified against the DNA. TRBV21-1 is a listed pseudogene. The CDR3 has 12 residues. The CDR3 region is CASSQASTEAFF. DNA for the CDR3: TGTGCCAGCTCACAGGCTAGCACTGAAGCTTTCTTT.

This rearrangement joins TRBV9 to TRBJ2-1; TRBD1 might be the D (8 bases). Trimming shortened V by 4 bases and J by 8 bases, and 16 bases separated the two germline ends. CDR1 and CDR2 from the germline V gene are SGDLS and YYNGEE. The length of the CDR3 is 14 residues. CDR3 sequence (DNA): TGTGCCAGCAGCCAGTGGACAGGGAGGGATGAGCAGTTCTTC. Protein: CASSQWTGRDEQFF.

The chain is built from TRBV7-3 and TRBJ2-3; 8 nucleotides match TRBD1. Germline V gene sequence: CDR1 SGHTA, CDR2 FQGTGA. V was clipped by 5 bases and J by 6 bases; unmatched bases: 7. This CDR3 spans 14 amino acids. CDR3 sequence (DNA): TGTGCCAGCAGCCTGGACAGGGCCGGGGATACGCAGTATTTT. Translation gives CASSLDRAGDTQYF.

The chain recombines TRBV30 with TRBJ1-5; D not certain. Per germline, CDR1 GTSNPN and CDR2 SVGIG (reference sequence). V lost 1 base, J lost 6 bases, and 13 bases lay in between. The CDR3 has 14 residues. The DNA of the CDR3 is TGTGCCTGGAGTGCTCCGGGGAGAGCTCAGCCCCAGCATTTT. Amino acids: CAWSAPGRAQPQHF.

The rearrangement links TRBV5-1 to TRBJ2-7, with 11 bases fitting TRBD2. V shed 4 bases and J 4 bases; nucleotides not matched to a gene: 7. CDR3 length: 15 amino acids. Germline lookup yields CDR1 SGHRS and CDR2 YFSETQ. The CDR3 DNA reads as TGCGCCAGCAGCAAACCGGGACTAGCGGAGTACGAGCAGTACTTC. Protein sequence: CASSKPGLAEYEQYF.

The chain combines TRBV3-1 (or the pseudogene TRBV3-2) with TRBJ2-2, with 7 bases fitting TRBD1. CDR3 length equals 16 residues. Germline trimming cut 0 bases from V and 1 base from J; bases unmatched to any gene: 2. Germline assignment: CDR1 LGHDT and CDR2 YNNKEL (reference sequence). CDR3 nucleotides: TGTGCCAGCAGCCAAGAAGGGGGCCTGAACACCGGGGAGCTGTTTTTT. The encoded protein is CASSQEGGLNTGELFF.

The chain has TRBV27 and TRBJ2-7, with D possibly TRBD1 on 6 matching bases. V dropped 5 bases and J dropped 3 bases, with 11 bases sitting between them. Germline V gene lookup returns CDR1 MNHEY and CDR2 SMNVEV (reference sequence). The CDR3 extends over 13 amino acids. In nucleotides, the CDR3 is TGTGCCAGCAGTCCCCGAGGGGGCTACGAGCAGTACTTC. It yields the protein CASSPRGGYEQYF.

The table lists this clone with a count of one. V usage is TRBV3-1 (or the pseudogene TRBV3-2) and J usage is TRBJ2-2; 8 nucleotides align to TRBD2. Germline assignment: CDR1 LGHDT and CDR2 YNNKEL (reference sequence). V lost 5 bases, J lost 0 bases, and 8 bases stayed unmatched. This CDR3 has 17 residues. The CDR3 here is CASSGISGDANTGELFF. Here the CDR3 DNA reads TGTGCCAGCAGCGGGATTAGCGGGGACGCGAACACCGGGGAGCTGTTTTTT.

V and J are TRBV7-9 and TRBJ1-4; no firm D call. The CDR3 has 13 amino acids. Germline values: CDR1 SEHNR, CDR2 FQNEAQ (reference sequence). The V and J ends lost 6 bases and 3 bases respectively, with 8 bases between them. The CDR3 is CASSLGPNEKLFF. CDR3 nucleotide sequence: TGTGCCAGCAGTTTGGGCCCTAATGAAAAACTGTTTTTT.

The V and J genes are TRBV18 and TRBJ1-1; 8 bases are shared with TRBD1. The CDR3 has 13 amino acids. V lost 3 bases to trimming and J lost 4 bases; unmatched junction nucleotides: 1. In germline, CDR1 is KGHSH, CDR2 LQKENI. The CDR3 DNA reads TGTGCCAGCTCACCGGACAGGGCCACTGAAGCTTTCTTT. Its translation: CASSPDRATEAFF.

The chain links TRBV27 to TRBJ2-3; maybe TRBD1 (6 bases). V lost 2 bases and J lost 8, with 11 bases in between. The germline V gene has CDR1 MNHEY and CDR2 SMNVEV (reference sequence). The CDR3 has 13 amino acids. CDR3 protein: CASSLGVGGTQYF. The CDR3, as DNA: TGTGCCAGCAGTTTAGGCGTAGGGGGTACGCAGTATTTT.

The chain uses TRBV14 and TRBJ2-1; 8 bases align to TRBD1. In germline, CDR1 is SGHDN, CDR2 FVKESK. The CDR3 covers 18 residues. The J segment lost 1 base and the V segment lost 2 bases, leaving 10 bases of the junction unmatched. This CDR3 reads CASSQHMGQDLSYNEQFF. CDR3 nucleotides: TGTGCCAGCAGCCAACACATGGGACAGGACCTTTCCTACAATGAGCAGTTCTTC.

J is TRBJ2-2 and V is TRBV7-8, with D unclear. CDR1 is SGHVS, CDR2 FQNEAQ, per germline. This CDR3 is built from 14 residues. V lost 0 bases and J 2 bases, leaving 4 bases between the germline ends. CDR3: CASSLAINTGELFF. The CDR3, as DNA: TGTGCCAGCAGCTTAGCCATTAACACCGGGGAGCTGTTTTTT.

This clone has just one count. The chain's CDR3 is CASSLGGHEQFF. CDR3 sequence (DNA): TGCGCCAGCAGCTTGGGCGGGCATGAGCAGTTCTTC. J is TRBJ2-1 and V is TRBV5-1; perhaps TRBD2 as D (5 bases). The CDR3 has 12 residues. From germline, CDR1 is SGHRS and CDR2 YFSETQ. The V and J ends lost 0 bases and 8 bases respectively, with 6 bases between them.

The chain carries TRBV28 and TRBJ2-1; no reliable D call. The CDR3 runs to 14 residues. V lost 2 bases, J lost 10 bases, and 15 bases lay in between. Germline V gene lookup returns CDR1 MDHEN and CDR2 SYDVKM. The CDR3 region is CASSLPTLAGEQFF. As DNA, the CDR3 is TGTGCCAGCAGTTTACCCACTTTAGCCGGGGAGCAGTTCTTC.

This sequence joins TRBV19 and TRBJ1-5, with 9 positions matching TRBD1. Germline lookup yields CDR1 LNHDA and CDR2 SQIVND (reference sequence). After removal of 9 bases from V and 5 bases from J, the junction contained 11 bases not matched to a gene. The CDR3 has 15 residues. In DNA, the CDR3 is TGTGCCAGCACTAGCGGGACAGGGTGGGATCAGCCCCAGCATTTT. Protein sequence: CASTSGTGWDQPQHF.

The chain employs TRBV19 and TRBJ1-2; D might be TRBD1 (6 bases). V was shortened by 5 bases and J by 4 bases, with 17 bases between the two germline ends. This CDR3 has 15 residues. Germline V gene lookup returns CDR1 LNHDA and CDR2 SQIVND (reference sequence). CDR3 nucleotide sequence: TGTGCCAGTAGTGAACAGGGTGCCCCGCTCTATGGCTACACCTTC. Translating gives CASSEQGAPLYGYTF.